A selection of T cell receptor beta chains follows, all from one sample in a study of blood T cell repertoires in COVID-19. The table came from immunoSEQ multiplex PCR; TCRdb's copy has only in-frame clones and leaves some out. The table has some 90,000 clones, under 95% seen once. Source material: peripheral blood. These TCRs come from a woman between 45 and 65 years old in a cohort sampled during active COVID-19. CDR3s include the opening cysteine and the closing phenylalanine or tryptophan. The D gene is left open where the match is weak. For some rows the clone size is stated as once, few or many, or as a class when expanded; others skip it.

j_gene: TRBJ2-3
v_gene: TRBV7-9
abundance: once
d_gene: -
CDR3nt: TGTGCCAGCAGCTTATTCCGGGATAGCACAGATACGCAGTATTTT
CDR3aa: CASSLFRDSTDTQYF

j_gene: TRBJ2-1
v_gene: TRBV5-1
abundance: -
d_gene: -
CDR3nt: TGCGCCAGCAGCTTGGTTACAGGGTGGAATGAGCAGTTCTTC
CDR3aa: CASSLVTGWNEQFF

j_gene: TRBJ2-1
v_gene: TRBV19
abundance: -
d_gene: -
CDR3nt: TGTGCCAGTAGGGACCTAACAGGGAACTCCTACAATGAGCAGTTCTTC
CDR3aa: CASRDLTGNSYNEQFF

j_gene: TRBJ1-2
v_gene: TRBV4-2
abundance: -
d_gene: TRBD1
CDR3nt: TGTGCCAGCAGCCAAGGGGGACAGGCGGCGTATGGCTACACCTTC
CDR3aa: CASSQGGQAAYGYTF

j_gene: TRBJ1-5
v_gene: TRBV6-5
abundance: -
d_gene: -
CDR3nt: TGTGCCAGCAGTTCGACAGTGGATGATCAGCCCCAGCATTTT
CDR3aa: CASSSTVDDQPQHF

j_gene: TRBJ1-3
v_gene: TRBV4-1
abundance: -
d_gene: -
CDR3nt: TGCGCCAGCAGCCAAGATCCGCGGGGGGTTTCTGCTGGAAACACCATATATTTT
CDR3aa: CASSQDPRGVSAGNTIYF

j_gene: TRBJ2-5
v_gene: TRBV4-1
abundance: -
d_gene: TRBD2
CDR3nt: TGCGCCAGCAGCCAAAATCCTAGCGGGGGGGGCCAAGAGACCCAGTACTTC
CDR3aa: CASSQNPSGGGQETQYF

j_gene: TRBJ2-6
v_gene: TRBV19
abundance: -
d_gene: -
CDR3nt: TGTGCCAGTAGTCCCCCGACAGGGGCCAACGTCCTGACTTTC
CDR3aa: CASSPPTGANVLTF

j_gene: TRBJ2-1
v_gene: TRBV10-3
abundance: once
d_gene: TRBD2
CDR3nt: TGTGCCATCAGTGCGCTTTTGACTAGCGGGAGGGGGAATGAGCAGTTCTTC
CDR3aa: CAISALLTSGRGNEQFF

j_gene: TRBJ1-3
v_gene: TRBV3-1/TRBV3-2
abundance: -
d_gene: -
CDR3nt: TGTGCCAGCAGCCAAGATCGACAGTCTGGAAACACCATATATTTT
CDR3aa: CASSQDRQSGNTIYF

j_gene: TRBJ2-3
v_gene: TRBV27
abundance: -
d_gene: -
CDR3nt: TGTGCCAGCAGTTTATCTGGAGGCACAGATACGCAGTATTTT
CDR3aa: CASSLSGGTDTQYF

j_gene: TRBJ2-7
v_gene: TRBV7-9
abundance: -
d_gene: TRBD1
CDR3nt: TGTGCCAGCAGCTCACAGGGGTACGAGCAGTACTTC
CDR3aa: CASSSQGYEQYF

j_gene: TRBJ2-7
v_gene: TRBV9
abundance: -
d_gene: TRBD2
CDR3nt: TGTGCCAGCAGCGTAGCGGGAGGTTTCTCCTACGAGCAGTACTTC
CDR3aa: CASSVAGGFSYEQYF

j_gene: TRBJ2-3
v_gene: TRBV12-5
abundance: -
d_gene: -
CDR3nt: TGTGCTAGTGGTCGAGACTTACTCACAGATACGCAGTATTTT
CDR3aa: CASGRDLLTDTQYF

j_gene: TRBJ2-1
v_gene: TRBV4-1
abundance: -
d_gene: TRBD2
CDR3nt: TGCGCCAGCAGCCAATGGGGGGCTAGCGGGTTCAATGAGCAGTTCTTC
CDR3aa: CASSQWGASGFNEQFF

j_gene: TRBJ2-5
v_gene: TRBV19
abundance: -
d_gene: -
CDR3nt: TGTGCCAGTAGTCCCCCCGGGGGGCCTGAGACCCAGTACTTC
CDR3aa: CASSPPGGPETQYF

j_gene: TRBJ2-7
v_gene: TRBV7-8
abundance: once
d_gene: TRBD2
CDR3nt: TGTGCCAGCAGCTTAGTTCCTAGCGGGAATATCTACGAGCAGTACTTC
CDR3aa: CASSLVPSGNIYEQYF

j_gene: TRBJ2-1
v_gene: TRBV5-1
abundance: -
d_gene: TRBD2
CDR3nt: TGCGCCAGCAGCTTGGCCGCCTCTAGCGGGAGGGCCTATGAGCAGTTCTTC
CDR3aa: CASSLAASSGRAYEQFF

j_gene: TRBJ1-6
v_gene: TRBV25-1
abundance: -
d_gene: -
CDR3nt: TGTGCCAGCAGTGATCCAGGGGTTAATTCACCCCTCCACTTT
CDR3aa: CASSDPGVNSPLHF

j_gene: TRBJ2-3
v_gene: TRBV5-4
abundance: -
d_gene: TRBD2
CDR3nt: TGTGCCAGCAGACCTGGGACTAGAGATGCAGATACGCAGTATTTT
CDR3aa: CASRPGTRDADTQYF

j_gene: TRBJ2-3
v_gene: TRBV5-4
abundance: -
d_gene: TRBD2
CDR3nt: TGTGCCAGCAGCTTGGGCGGGACTAGCGGGGATACGCAGTATTTT
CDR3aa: CASSLGGTSGDTQYF

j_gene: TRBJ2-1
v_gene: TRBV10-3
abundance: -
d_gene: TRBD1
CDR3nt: TGTGCCATCAGGGAGACAGGGGAGGTGTCCTACAATGAGCAGTTCTTC
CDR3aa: CAIRETGEVSYNEQFF

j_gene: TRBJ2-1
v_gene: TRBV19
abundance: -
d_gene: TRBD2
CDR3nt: TGTGCCAGTAGTTCTTATAGCGGGATTTCCTACAATGAGCAGTTCTTC
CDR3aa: CASSSYSGISYNEQFF

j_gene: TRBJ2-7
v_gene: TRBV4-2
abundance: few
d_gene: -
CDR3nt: TGTGCCAGCAGCCAAGATCTTGGGGGGGGCCCCAACGAGCAGTACTTC
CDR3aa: CASSQDLGGGPNEQYF

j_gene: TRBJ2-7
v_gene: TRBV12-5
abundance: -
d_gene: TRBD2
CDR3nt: TGTGCTAGTGGTTTTACTAGCGGGACGCCCTACGAGCAGTACTTC
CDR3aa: CASGFTSGTPYEQYF